The source of this TCR beta chain is a study of blood T cells in healthy people across ages. Combining a sample-barcoded 5' primer with a J-beta primer mix, a second PCR ran for roughly 7 to 12 cycles. TCRdb called the 5' RACE reads again in MiXCR, with one record for every CDR3 protein. This table has about 930,000 distinct CDR3 sequences, about 28% appearing once. This clonotype was seen many times. Germline CDR1 MDHEN, CDR2 SYDVKM. This CDR3 contains 15 residues. V lost 5 bases, J lost 3 bases, and 17 bases lay in between. These sequences were also reported in another study, on T cells of mothers and their children.

The receptor was derived from a woman in her thirties or forties in good health. V is TRBV28 and J is TRBJ2-7; perhaps D is TRBD1 or TRBD2 (5 bases each). Sequenced material: blood. Written as DNA, the CDR3 is TGTGCCAGCAGTCCCCCGGAACGGGGCCACTACGAGCAGTACTTC. As protein: CASSPPERGHYEQYF. The full variable domain, its missing parts supplied by reference TRBV28 and TRBJ2-7, is DVKVTQSSRYLVKRTGEKVFLECVQDMDHENMFWYRQDPGLGLRLIYFSYDVKMKEKGDIPEGYSVSREKKERFSLILESASTNQTSMYLCASSPPERGHYEQYFGPGTRLTVT.